Presented here are 32 T cell receptor beta chains from one specimen sequenced in a study of preoperative IRX-2 immunotherapy in early breast cancer. Regarding treatment: preoperative locoregional IRX-2 cytokine immunotherapy. TCRdb keeps only in-frame clones here, not all; method: immunoSEQ multiplex PCR. The sample shows 20,000 to 30,000 clones, 70% to 90% of them seen only once. The material was tumor tissue, obtained after IRX-2 immunotherapy. Every receptor here comes from a human donor with breast cancer.

The chain has TRBV6-6 and TRBJ2-5; no reliable D call. Looked up from germline, CDR1 is MNHNY and CDR2 is SVGAGI (reference sequence). The CDR3 spans 14 residues. V lost 8 bases, J lost 1 base, and 14 bases lay in between. The CDR3: CASLPGPAQETQYF. The CDR3 DNA reads as TGTGCCAGCTTACCCGGGCCAGCCCAAGAGACCCAGTACTTC.

This chain connects TRBV6-1 to TRBJ1-5; 7 nucleotides match TRBD1. Germline loops: CDR1 MNHNS, CDR2 SASEGT. CDR3 length: 15 amino acids. Unmatched junction bases numbered 7, after V lost 2 bases and J lost 6 bases. Here the CDR3 reads CASSETQGNGQPQHF. The CDR3 bases are TGTGCCAGCAGTGAAACACAGGGGAACGGTCAGCCCCAGCATTTT.

The chain recombines TRBV5-6 with TRBJ2-1; TRBD2 agrees at 9 bases. The CDR3 contains 17 residues. The germline CDR1 and CDR2 sequences are SGHDT and YYEEEE. V dropped 4 bases and J dropped 4; count of bases not matched to a gene: 12. Here the CDR3 DNA reads TGTGCCAGCAGCCCACTCGGGGGCGGGGGGGAGTACAATGAGCAGTTCTTC. Translated: CASSPLGGGGEYNEQFF. Full variable domain (outside the CDR3, taken from reference TRBV5-6 and TRBJ2-1): DAGVTQSPTHLIKTRGQQVTLRCSPKSGHDTVSWYQQALGQGPQFIFQYYEEEERQRGNFPDRFSGHQFPNYSSELNVNALLLGDSALYLCASSPLGGGGEYNEQFFGPGTRLTVL.

CDR3 DNA: TGTGCCAGCAGCTTTTCCCGACAGGGCTCCACAGATACGCAGTATTTT. Its translation: CASSFSRQGSTDTQYF. The chain uses TRBV5-4 and TRBJ2-3, with 7 nucleotides matching TRBD1. Germline CDR1 SGHNT, CDR2 YYREEE (reference sequence). The CDR3 spans 16 residues. V lost 2 bases, J lost 2 bases, and 8 bases stayed unmatched.

J is TRBJ2-3 and V is TRBV6-5; no clear D gene. Germline CDR1 MNHEY, CDR2 SVGAGI. The V end was cut by 3 bases, the J end by 2 bases, with 6 bases between. The CDR3 sequence is 13 residues long. For the CDR3, the DNA is TGTGCCAGCAGTTATCAATACACAGATACGCAGTATTTT. Its protein is CASSYQYTDTQYF.

V gene TRBV7-6 combines with J gene TRBJ2-2; TRBD1 matches 7 bases. V trimming: 5 bases; J trimming: 6 bases; junction bases outside the gene matches: 3. This CDR3 region has 13 residues. Germline lookup yields CDR1 SGHVS and CDR2 FNYEAQ. This chain's CDR3 is CASSQDRPGELFF. The CDR3 region has the DNA TGTGCCAGCAGCCAGGACAGGCCCGGGGAGCTGTTTTTT.

The rearrangement joins TRBV30 to TRBJ1-6; 7 bases fit TRBD1. The ends lost 2 bases at V and 8 bases at J; junction bases unmatched: 6. Germline V gene data show CDR1 as GTSNPN and CDR2 as SVGIG (reference sequence). The CDR3 is 14 amino acids. In DNA, the CDR3 is TGTGCCTGGAGTCCGGGACAGCGGTATTCACCCCTCCACTTT. Translating it yields CAWSPGQRYSPLHF.

The CDR3 region is CATSSGYNEQFF. CDR3 DNA sequence: TGTGCCACCAGTAGTGGTTACAATGAGCAGTTCTTC. The chain couples TRBV15 to TRBJ2-1; D gene unclear. Trimming left V 6 bases short and J 4 bases short, with 7 bases between. The germline gives CDR1 LNHNV, CDR2 YYDKDF (reference sequence). This CDR3 is 12 amino acids long.

The genes are TRBV4-2 and TRBJ1-5, with 10 bases aligning to TRBD1. The CDR3 extends over 19 amino acids. Germline V gives CDR1 LGHNA, CDR2 YNFKEQ. Trimming took 3 bases from V and 0 from J; bases not matched to a gene: 11. CDR3 bases: TGTGCCAGCAGCCAGAGGGACAGGGGACCATTTAATAGCAATCAGCCCCAGCATTTT. Protein product: CASSQRDRGPFNSNQPQHF.

This clone was counted a single time. The chain combines TRBV7-8 with TRBJ2-3, with 8 nucleotides matching TRBD2. V dropped 7 bases and J dropped 6; count of bases not matched to a gene: 9. From germline, CDR1 is SGHVS and CDR2 FQNEAQ. The CDR3 has 14 residues. CDR3 in amino acids: CASKLAGNSDTQYF. CDR3 coding DNA: TGTGCCAGCAAGTTAGCGGGGAACTCGGATACGCAGTATTTT.

The chain couples TRBV5-4 to TRBJ1-6, with D perhaps matching TRBD1 (6 bases). This CDR3 comprises 13 residues. In germline, CDR1 is SGHNT, CDR2 YYREEE (reference sequence). Trimming shortened V by 7 bases and J by 5 bases, and 10 bases separated the two germline ends. The CDR3 DNA sequence: TGTGCCAGCTCTAGACAGGATAATTCACCCCTCCACTTT. Translated, it gives CASSRQDNSPLHF. The complete variable domain, with remaining parts taken from reference TRBV5-4 and TRBJ1-6, reads ETGVTQSPTHLIKTRGQQVTLRCSSQSGHNTVSWYQQALGQGPQFIFQYYREEENGRGNFPPRFSGLQFPNYSSELNVNALELDDSALYLCASSRQDNSPLHFGNGTRLTVT.

V and J are TRBV6-5 and TRBJ2-1; 8 nucleotides align to TRBD2. This CDR3 comprises 13 residues. Germline V CDR1 and CDR2: MNHEY, SVGAGI. Losses at the gene ends were 2 bases for V and 10 bases for J; bases not matched to a gene: 4. DNA of the CDR3: TGTGCCAGCAGTTACCGGCGGGGGGTGGAGCAGTTCTTC. Amino acid sequence: CASSYRRGVEQFF.

The CDR3 spells CTSSQDIPLAGGQGTDTQYF. CDR3 DNA sequence: TGCACCAGCAGCCAAGATATCCCTCTAGCGGGGGGGCAGGGCACAGATACGCAGTATTTT. The genes are TRBV1 and TRBJ2-3; the table's D call, TRBD2, has no DNA check behind it. TRBV1 represents a pseudogene. The CDR3 is 20 amino acids.

The chain joins TRBV18 to TRBJ1-1; D unclear. The CDR3 runs to 14 residues. Trimming took 2 bases from V and 0 from J, leaving 7 bases between them. CDR1 is KGHSH and CDR2 is LQKENI in the germline V gene. The CDR3 loop reads CASSPETVNTEAFF. The CDR3 DNA sequence: TGTGCCAGCTCACCAGAGACGGTGAACACTGAAGCTTTCTTT.

The rearrangement uses TRBV11-2 and TRBJ2-5; D unclear. This CDR3 comprises 13 residues. With 5 bases removed from V and 2 bases from J, the gap between germline ends came to 9 bases. In germline, CDR1 is SGHAT, CDR2 FQNNGV. The chain's CDR3 is CASSLPYQETQYF. As DNA, the CDR3 is TGTGCCAGCAGCCTACCGTATCAAGAGACCCAGTACTTC.

The CDR3 nucleotides read TGTGCCAGCAGTTTTCAGGGCAACTATGGCTACACCTTC. This translates into CASSFQGNYGYTF. The genes are TRBV28 and TRBJ1-2; TRBD1 might be the D (5 bases). This CDR3 region has 13 residues. The V gene lost 3 bases and the J gene lost 2 bases, with 7 bases spanning the gap. The germline V gene has CDR1 MDHEN and CDR2 SYDVKM.

The chain is built from TRBV6-6 and TRBJ1-1; 9 bases agree with TRBD1. This CDR3 is 14 amino acids long. The V and J ends lost 7 bases and 0 bases, in that order; junction bases with no gene match: 3. Germline values: CDR1 MNHNY, CDR2 SVGAGI (reference sequence). This chain's CDR3 is CASIRQGVNTEAFF. The CDR3 nucleotides are TGTGCCAGCATCAGACAGGGGGTGAACACTGAAGCTTTCTTT.

The rearrangement joins TRBV19 to TRBJ1-5; 9 bases line up with TRBD1. The CDR3 has 13 residues. V gave up 6 bases and J gave up 6 bases; unmatched junction bases: 3. Germline V gives CDR1 LNHDA, CDR2 SQIVND (reference sequence). Here the CDR3 DNA reads TGTGCCAGTAGCGGGACAGGGAGTCAGCCCCAGCATTTT. This sequence encodes CASSGTGSQPQHF.

This clone was detected only a few times. This chain links TRBV6-5 with TRBJ1-2; D ambiguous. V lost 6 bases and J 8 bases, leaving 13 bases between the germline ends. The germline V gene has CDR1 MNHEY and CDR2 SVGAGI. The length of the CDR3 is 12 residues. The CDR3 reads CASRGQSRGYTF. Written as DNA, the CDR3 is TGTGCCAGCAGGGGCCAGTCCAGAGGCTACACCTTC.

V and J are TRBV11-2 and TRBJ1-1; the D is unclear. The CDR3 is 15 residues long. V gave up 1 base and J gave up 0 bases, with 9 bases separating them. The germline V gene encodes CDR1 SGHAT and CDR2 FQNNGV. In DNA form, the CDR3 reads TGTGCCAGCAGCTTAGCAGGCCAGATGAACACTGAAGCTTTCTTT. Translated: CASSLAGQMNTEAFF.

The rearrangement joins TRBV6-1 to TRBJ2-1, with 7 bases aligning to TRBD1. This CDR3 spans 15 amino acids. With 1 base clipped from V and 0 bases from J, the junction kept 0 bases outside the gene matches. The germline CDR1 and CDR2 sequences are MNHNS and SASEGT. The CDR3 nucleotides read TGTGCCAGCAGTGAAGGACAGGGCTCCTACAATGAGCAGTTCTTC. Protein: CASSEGQGSYNEQFF.

The table lists this clone with a count of one. The chain employs TRBV9 and TRBJ1-1; D remains unclear. The V gene's germline CDR1 is SGDLS and CDR2 YYNGEE. The V gene lost 0 bases and the J gene lost 5 bases, with 14 bases spanning the gap. The CDR3 sequence is 15 residues long. The CDR3 reads CASSVEGEAGTEAFF. The DNA of the CDR3 is TGTGCCAGCAGCGTAGAGGGCGAAGCCGGTACTGAAGCTTTCTTT.

J is TRBJ1-2 and V is TRBV6-5; D perhaps matches TRBD1 (5 bases). Germline lookup yields CDR1 MNHEY and CDR2 SVGAGI. This CDR3 contains 12 residues. V gave up 5 bases and J gave up 6 bases, with 10 bases separating them. In DNA, the CDR3 is TGTGCCAGCAGTCTGGCAGGGAATGGCTACACCTTC. Translated, it gives CASSLAGNGYTF.

This clone is a singleton in its sample. This chain uses TRBV18 with TRBJ1-6, with a weak D call TRBD1 (6 bases). The CDR3 is 16 residues long. Germline-derived CDR1 and CDR2 are KGHSH and LQKENI. V lost 1 base, J lost 7 bases, and 14 bases lay in between. The CDR3: CASSPQAGDRNSPLHF. As DNA, the CDR3 is TGTGCCAGCTCACCACAAGCAGGGGATCGCAATTCACCCCTCCACTTT.

The chain employs TRBV5-4 and TRBJ2-7, with D perhaps TRBD1 (6 bases). Deletions cut 0 bases from V and 0 bases from J, with 13 bases between. The CDR3 totals 16 residues. Germline V CDR1 and CDR2: SGHNT, YYREEE (reference sequence). Here the CDR3 DNA reads TGTGCCAGCAGCTTGGGTGAAGACAGGAGCTCCTACGAGCAGTACGTC. Protein: CASSLGEDRSSYEQYV.

The CDR3 coding sequence is TGTGCCAGCAGTTTCGGTGCAGGGACTGAAGCTTTCTTT. Protein product: CASSFGAGTEAFF. This chain joins TRBV27 and TRBJ1-1; a weak D match, TRBD1 (5 bases). The CDR3 has 13 amino acids. V was trimmed by 3 bases and J by 5 bases, leaving 10 bases between them. Looked up from germline, CDR1 is MNHEY and CDR2 is SMNVEV (reference sequence).

This chain connects TRBV7-8 to TRBJ2-7; TRBD1 matches at 7 bases. Germline V gives CDR1 SGHVS, CDR2 FQNEAQ. This CDR3 spans 14 amino acids. Trimming at V came to 5 bases and at J to 4 bases, leaving 8 bases not matched to a gene. CDR3 sequence (DNA): TGTGCCAGCAGCACTAGACAGGGTTCTTACGAGCAGTACTTC. Protein product: CASSTRQGSYEQYF. Full variable domain (remainder filled in from reference TRBV7-8 and TRBJ2-7): GAGVSQSPRYKVAKRGQDVALRCDPISGHVSLFWYQQALGQGPEFLTYFQNEAQLDKSGLPSDRFFAERPEGSVSTLKIQRTQQEDSAVYLCASSTRQGSYEQYFGPGTRLTVT.

This clone was found once. The chain joins TRBV4-2 to TRBJ1-3; TRBD1 matches 7 bases. CDR1 is LGHNA and CDR2 is YNFKEQ in the germline V gene. CDR3 size: 16 residues. Trimming removed 2 bases from V and 0 bases from J; junction bases left unmatched: 4. CDR3: CASSQLDRDSGNTIYF. CDR3 DNA: TGTGCCAGCAGCCAACTCGACAGGGACTCTGGAAACACCATATATTTT.

This chain links TRBV20-1 with TRBJ2-7, with D unresolved. The germline gives CDR1 DFQATT, CDR2 SNEGSKA (reference sequence). This CDR3 contains 11 residues. The V and J ends lost 6 bases and 0 bases respectively, with 6 bases between them. CDR3 in amino acids: CSAASSYEQYF. The CDR3 region has the DNA TGCAGTGCGGCCAGCTCCTACGAGCAGTACTTC.

This chain connects TRBV7-2 to TRBJ1-2; unclear D gene. The CDR3 covers 15 residues. Germline CDR1 reads SGHTA; CDR2 reads FQGNSA. Trimming took 5 bases from V and 7 from J, leaving 20 bases between them. In nucleotides, the CDR3 is TGTGCCAGCAGCCCCCGTGACCCGGCGGTAGGTGGCTACACCTTC. It yields the protein CASSPRDPAVGGYTF.

In its sample, this clone was seen once. The chain combines TRBV7-9 with TRBJ2-7, with 12 nucleotides matching TRBD2. The CDR3 runs 15 residues. From germline, CDR1 is SEHNR and CDR2 FQNEAQ (reference sequence). V lost 8 bases and J lost 3; bases outside the gene matches: 8. CDR3 sequence reads: CASGASGGVGYEQYV. CDR3 sequence (DNA): TGTGCCAGCGGGGCTAGCGGGGGGGTTGGCTACGAGCAGTACGTC.

The rearrangement joins TRBV11-2 to TRBJ2-1; 11 bases fit TRBD2. J was trimmed by 9 bases and V by 7 bases; bases with no gene match: 14. Looked up from germline, CDR1 is SGHAT and CDR2 is FQNNGV. The CDR3 has 16 amino acids. CDR3 bases: TGTGCCAGCACCATTAGCGGGGGGGGGAAGAGGGGTGAGCAGTTCTTC. Amino acids: CASTISGGGKRGEQFF.